This paragraph covers one T cell receptor beta chain sequence. In the original workflow: Nucleated cell number was recorded as an estimate derived from reference gene primer amplification. Assay: immunoSEQ multiplex PCR; the TCRdb copy retains only in-frame clones and omits some. The V and J calls and clone size come from that table; D and trimming were worked out from the DNA. Of 110,000 or so clones in the sample, around 83% are singletons; the top ten hold less than 20%. V lost 0 bases to trimming and J lost 4 bases, with 17 bases between them. This CDR3 region has 17 residues. From germline, CDR1 is KGHDR and CDR2 SFDVKD. These data belong to a study of blood T cell repertoires in COVID-19. Whole-study context: Sources were T cells, B-cell-depleted T cells, or PBMCs; the material itself was cDNA or gDNA.

This chain connects TRBV24-1 to TRBJ2-5, with D possibly matching TRBD2 (6 bases). Material: peripheral blood. The sequence came from a woman older than 75 with acute or convalescent COVID-19. The CDR3, as DNA: TGTGCCACCAGTGATTTGCAAGGCCGAAAGGGAGGAGAGACCCAGTACTTC. Translated: CATSDLQGRKGGETQYF.